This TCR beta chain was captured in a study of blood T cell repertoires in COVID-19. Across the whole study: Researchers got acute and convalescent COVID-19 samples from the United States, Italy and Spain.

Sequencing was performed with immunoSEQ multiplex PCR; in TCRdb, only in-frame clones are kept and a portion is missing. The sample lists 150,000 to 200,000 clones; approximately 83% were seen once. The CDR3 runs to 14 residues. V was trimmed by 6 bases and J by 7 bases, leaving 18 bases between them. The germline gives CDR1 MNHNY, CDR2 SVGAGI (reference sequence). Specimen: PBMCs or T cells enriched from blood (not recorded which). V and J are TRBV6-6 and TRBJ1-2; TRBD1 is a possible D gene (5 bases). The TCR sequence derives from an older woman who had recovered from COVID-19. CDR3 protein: CASSHITGGGGYTF. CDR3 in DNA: TGTGCCAGCAGCCACATTACCGGGGGGGGTGGCTACACCTTC.